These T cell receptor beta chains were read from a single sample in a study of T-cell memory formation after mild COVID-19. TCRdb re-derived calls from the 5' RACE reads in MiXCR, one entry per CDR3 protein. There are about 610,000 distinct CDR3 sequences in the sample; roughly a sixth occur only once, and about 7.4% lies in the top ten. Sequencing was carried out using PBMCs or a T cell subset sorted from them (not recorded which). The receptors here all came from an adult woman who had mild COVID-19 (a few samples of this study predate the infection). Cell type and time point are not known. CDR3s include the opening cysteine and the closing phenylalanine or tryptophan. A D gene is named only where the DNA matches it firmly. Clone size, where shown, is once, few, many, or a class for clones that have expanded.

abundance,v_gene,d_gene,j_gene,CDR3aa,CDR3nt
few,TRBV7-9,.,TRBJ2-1,CASSNSYNEQFF,TGTGCCAGCAGCAACAGCTACAATGAGCAGTTCTTC
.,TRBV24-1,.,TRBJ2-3,CATSDPRAARTDTQYF,TGTGCCACCAGTGACCCCAGGGCCGCGAGGACAGATACGCAGTATTTT
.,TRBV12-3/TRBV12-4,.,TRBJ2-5,CASSYARGETQYF,TGTGCCAGCAGTTACGCCCGGGGAGAGACCCAGTACTTC
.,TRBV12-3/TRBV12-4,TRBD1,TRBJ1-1,CASVDRGYTEAFF,TGTGCCAGCGTGGACAGGGGCTATACTGAAGCTTTCTTT
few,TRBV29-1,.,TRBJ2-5,CSVTTGAGETQYF,TGCAGCGTTACCACAGGGGCGGGGGAGACCCAGTACTTC
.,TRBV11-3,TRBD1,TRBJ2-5,CASRETSPWDRAETQYF,TGTGCCAGCAGGGAGACCTCGCCTTGGGACAGGGCAGAGACCCAGTACTTC
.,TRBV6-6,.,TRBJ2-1,CASSYYPGTYNEQFF,TGTGCCAGCAGTTACTACCCAGGGACCTACAATGAGCAGTTCTTC
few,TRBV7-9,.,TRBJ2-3,CASSSSSDTQYF,TGTGCCAGCAGCTCCTCTAGCGATACGCAGTATTTT
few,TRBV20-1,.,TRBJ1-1,CSARVAGGRPEAFF,TGCAGTGCTAGAGTGGCTGGGGGTCGGCCTGAAGCTTTCTTT
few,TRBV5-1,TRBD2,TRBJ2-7,CASSFLAGEAYEQYF,TGCGCCAGCAGCTTCCTAGCGGGGGAAGCCTACGAGCAGTACTTC
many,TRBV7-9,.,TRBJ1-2,CASSRDNYGYTF,TGTGCCAGCAGCCGAGACAACTATGGCTACACCTTC
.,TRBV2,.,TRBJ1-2,CAGGVEANYGYTF,TGTGCCGGGGGGGTGGAAGCTAACTATGGCTACACCTTC
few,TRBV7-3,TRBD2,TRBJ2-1,CASSPRALAGVREQFF,TGTGCCAGCAGCCCTAGGGCGCTAGCGGGAGTTAGGGAGCAGTTCTTC
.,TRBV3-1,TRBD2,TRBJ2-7,CASSLAGVREQYF,TGTGCCAGCAGCTTAGCGGGAGTACGAGAGCAGTACTTC
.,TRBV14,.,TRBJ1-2,CASSQGKNYGYTF,TGTGCCAGCAGCCAAGGGAAGAACTATGGCTACACCTTC
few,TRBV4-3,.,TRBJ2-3,CASSQNPEGGANTQYF,TGCGCCAGCAGCCAAAACCCCGAGGGGGGAGCGAATACGCAGTATTTT
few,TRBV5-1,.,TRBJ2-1,CASSLGRAVNEQFF,TGCGCCAGCAGCTTAGGACGGGCTGTTAATGAGCAGTTCTTC
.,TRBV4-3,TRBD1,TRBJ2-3,CASSQGPQGVADTQYF,TGCGCCAGCAGCCAAGGTCCACAGGGGGTGGCAGATACGCAGTATTTT
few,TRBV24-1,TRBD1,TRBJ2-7,CATSDTGQGSTYEQYF,TGTGCCACCAGTGATACCGGACAGGGGTCAACCTACGAGCAGTACTTC
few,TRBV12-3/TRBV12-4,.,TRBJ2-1,CASSLVSGNNEQFF,TGTGCCAGCAGTCTCGTTAGCGGTAACAATGAGCAGTTCTTC
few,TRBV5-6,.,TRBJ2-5,CASSSIRDIEETQYF,TGTGCCAGCAGCTCCATCCGGGACATTGAGGAGACCCAGTACTTC
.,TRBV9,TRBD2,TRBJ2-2,CASSAKTSGGGELFF,TGTGCCAGCAGCGCGAAGACTAGCGGGGGCGGGGAGCTGTTTTTT
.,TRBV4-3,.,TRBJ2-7,CASSQDQKHYEQYF,TGCGCCAGCAGCCAAGATCAGAAACACTACGAGCAGTACTTC
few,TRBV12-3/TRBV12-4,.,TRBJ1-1,CASSRDGGNTEAFF,TGTGCCAGCAGCCGGGACGGAGGGAACACTGAAGCTTTCTTT
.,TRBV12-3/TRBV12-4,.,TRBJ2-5,CASSWANRETQYF,TGTGCCAGCAGTTGGGCGAACCGGGAGACCCAGTACTTC
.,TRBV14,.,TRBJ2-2,CASSRAGSANTGELFF,TGTGCCAGCAGCCGCGCAGGATCCGCGAACACCGGGGAGCTGTTTTTT
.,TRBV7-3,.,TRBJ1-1,CASSLTPAAEAFF,TGTGCCAGCAGCTTAACGCCCGCGGCTGAAGCTTTCTTT
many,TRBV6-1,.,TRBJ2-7,CASRRGSSYEQYF,TGTGCCAGCAGGCGGGGCAGCTCCTACGAGCAGTACTTC
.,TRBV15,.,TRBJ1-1,CATSSTGSTEAFF,TGTGCCACCAGCAGCACTGGGAGCACTGAAGCTTTCTTT
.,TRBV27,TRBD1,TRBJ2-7,CASNSTGQAYEQYF,TGTGCCAGCAATTCGACAGGACAGGCCTACGAGCAGTACTTC
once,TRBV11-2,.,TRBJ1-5,CASSRNPASPQHF,TGTGCCAGCAGCCGAAATCCTGCGTCGCCCCAGCATTTT
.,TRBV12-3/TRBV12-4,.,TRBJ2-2,CASSLRGFLTGELFF,TGTGCCAGCAGTTTGAGGGGTTTTTTAACCGGGGAGCTGTTTTTT
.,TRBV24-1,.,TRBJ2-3,CATSDYGLYATDTQYF,TGTGCCACCAGTGATTATGGACTATATGCCACAGATACGCAGTATTTT
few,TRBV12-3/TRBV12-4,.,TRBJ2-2,CASSPLLTGELFF,TGTGCCAGCAGTCCGCTGCTTACCGGGGAGCTGTTTTTT
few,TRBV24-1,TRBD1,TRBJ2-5,CATSDAGRGQQETQYF,TGTGCCACCAGTGATGCCGGCAGGGGGCAACAAGAGACCCAGTACTTC
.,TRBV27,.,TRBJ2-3,CASSPGVGTDTQYF,TGTGCCAGCAGCCCCGGGGTAGGCACAGATACGCAGTATTTT
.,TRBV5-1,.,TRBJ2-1,CASSFRNSYNEQFF,TGCGCCAGCAGCTTCAGGAACAGCTACAATGAGCAGTTCTTC
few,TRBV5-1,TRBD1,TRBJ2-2,CASKRGDRKNTGELFF,TGCGCCAGCAAGCGAGGGGACAGGAAGAACACCGGGGAGCTGTTTTTT
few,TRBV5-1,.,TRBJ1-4,CASSLVQGATNEKLFF,TGCGCCAGCAGCTTGGTCCAGGGAGCAACTAATGAAAAACTGTTTTTT
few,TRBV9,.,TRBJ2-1,CASSVASGAYNEQFF,TGTGCCAGCAGCGTAGCAAGCGGAGCCTACAATGAGCAGTTCTTC
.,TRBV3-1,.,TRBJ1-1,CASSRGVHTEAFF,TGTGCCAGCAGCCGAGGGGTTCACACTGAAGCTTTCTTT
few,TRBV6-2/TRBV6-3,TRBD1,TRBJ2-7,CASSYPLDRGGYEQYF,TGTGCCAGCAGTTACCCACTCGACAGGGGGGGTTACGAGCAGTACTTC
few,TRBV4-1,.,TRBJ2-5,CASSQGLPGTQYF,TGCGCCAGCAGCCAAGGGCTGCCGGGGACCCAGTACTTC
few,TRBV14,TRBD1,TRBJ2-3,CASSQETGGVYTDTQYF,TGTGCCAGCAGCCAGGAGACAGGGGGCGTTTACACAGATACGCAGTATTTT
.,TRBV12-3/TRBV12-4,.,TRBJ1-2,CASSSTGTDYGYTF,TGTGCCAGCAGTTCTACCGGGACGGACTATGGCTACACCTTC
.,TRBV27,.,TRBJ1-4,CASSFPSGKLFF,TGTGCCAGCAGTTTCCCCTCGGGAAAACTGTTTTTT
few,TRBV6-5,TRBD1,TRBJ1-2,CASSSHGTGGEGYTF,TGTGCCAGCAGTTCCCACGGGACAGGGGGAGAAGGCTACACCTTC
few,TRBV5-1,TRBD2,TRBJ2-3,CASSLAKTSGGPIRDTQYF,TGCGCCAGCAGCTTGGCCAAAACTAGCGGGGGCCCCATTCGAGATACGCAGTATTTT
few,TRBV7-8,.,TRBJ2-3,CASSLGGWVTDTQYF,TGTGCCAGCAGCTTAGGCGGGTGGGTCACAGATACGCAGTATTTT
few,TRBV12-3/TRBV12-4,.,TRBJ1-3,CASGRDRSSGNTIYF,TGTGCCAGCGGAAGAGACAGGAGCTCTGGAAACACCATATATTTT
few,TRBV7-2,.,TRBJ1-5,CASSPRVTQPQHF,TGTGCCAGCAGCCCCAGGGTGACCCAGCCCCAGCATTTT
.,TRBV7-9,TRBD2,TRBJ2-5,CASSLGLARETQYF,TGTGCCAGCAGCCTCGGACTAGCAAGGGAGACCCAGTACTTC
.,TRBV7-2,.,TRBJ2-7,CASSPDRARAYEQYF,TGTGCCAGCAGCCCCGACCGGGCCCGCGCCTACGAGCAGTACTTC
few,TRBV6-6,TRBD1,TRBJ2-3,CASSPKAGTGLADTQYF,TGTGCCAGCAGTCCAAAGGCCGGGACAGGGTTGGCAGATACGCAGTATTTT
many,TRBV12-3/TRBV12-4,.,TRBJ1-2,CASSSRGLPYGYTF,TGTGCCAGCAGTTCGAGAGGTCTCCCCTATGGCTACACCTTC
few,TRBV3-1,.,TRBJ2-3,CASSSGRGGRTDTQYF,TGTGCCAGCAGCTCAGGGAGGGGGGGTCGAACAGATACGCAGTATTTT
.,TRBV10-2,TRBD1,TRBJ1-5,CASSNRGRNQPQHF,TGCGCCAGCAGCAACAGGGGAAGAAATCAGCCCCAGCATTTT
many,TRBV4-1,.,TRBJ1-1,CASSLVVGTTEAFF,TGCGCCAGCAGCCTGGTAGTGGGGACCACTGAAGCTTTCTTT
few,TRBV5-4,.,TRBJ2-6,CASSLGAVAGANVLTF,TGTGCCAGCAGCTTGGGTGCGGTGGCTGGGGCCAACGTCCTGACTTTC
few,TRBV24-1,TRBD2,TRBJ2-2,CATSDPGLAVGELFF,TGTGCCACCAGTGACCCGGGACTAGCTGTCGGGGAGCTGTTTTTT